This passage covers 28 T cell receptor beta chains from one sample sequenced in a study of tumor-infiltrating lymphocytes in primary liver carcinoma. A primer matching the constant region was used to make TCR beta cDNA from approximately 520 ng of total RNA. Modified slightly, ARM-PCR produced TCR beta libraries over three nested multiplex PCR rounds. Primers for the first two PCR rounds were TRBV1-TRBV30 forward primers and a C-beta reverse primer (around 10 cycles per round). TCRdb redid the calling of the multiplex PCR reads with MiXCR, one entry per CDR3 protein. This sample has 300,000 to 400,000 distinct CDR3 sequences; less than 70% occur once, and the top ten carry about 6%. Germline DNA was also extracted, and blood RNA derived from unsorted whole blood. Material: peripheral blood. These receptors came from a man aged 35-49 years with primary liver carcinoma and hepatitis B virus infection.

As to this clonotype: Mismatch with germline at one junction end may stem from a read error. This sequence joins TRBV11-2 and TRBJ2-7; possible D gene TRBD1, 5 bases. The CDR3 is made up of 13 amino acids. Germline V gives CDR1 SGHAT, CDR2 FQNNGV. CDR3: CASSLETDYEQYF. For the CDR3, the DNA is TGTGCTAGCAGCTTAGAGACAGACTACGAGCAGTACTTC.

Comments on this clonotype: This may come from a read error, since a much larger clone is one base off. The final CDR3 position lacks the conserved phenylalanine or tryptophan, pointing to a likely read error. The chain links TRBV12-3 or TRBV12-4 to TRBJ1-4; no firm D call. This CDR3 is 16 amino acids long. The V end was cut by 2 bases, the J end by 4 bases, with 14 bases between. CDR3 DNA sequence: TGTGCCAGCAGTTTAAACCTCCCCGGAGATAATGAAAAACTGTTTTAT. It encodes CASSLNLPGDNEKLFY.

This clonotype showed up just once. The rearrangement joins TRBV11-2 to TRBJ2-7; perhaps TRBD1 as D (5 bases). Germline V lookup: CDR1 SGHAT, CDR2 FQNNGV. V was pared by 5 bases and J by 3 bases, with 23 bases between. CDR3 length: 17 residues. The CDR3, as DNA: TGTGCCAGCAGCCTAAGTCGGCCCCTGTCAAGGGGCTACGAGCAGTACTTC. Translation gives CASSLSRPLSRGYEQYF.

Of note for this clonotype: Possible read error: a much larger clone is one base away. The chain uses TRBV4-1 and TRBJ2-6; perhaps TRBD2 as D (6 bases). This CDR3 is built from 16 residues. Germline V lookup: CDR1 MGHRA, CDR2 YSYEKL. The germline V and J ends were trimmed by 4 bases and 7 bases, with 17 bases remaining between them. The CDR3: CASSLGGIPGANVLTF. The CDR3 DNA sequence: TGCGCCAGCAGCCTTGGCGGGATCCCCGGAGCCAACGTCCTGACTTTC.

The DNA for the CDR3 is TGTGCCAGCGATAAATTGGGGGCGAACACTGAAGCTTTCTTT. It is translated as CASDKLGANTEAFF. The chain is built from TRBV7-8 and TRBJ1-1, with a tentative D call TRBD1 (6 bases). The ends were cut back, 8 bases at V and 1 base at J, with 14 bases in the middle. CDR3 length: 14 amino acids. Germline V gene sequence: CDR1 SGHVS, CDR2 FQNEAQ.

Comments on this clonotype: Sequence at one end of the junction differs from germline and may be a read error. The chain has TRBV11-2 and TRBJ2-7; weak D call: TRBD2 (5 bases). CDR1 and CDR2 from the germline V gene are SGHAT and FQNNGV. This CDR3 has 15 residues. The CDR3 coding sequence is TGCGCCAGCAGCGAAGGAAGCGGCCGCTCCTACGAGCAGTGCTTC. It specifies CASSEGSGRSYEQCF.

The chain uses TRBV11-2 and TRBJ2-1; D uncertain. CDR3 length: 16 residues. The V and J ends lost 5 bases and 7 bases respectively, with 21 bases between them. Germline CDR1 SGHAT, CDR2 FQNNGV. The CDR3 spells CASSPNLSLVKNEQFF. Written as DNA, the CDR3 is TGTGCCAGCAGCCCCAACCTCAGCCTAGTAAAGAATGAGCAGTTCTTC.

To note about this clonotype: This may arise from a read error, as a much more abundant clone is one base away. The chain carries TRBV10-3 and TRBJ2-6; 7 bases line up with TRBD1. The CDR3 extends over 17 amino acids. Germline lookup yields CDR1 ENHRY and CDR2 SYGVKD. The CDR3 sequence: CPISQTATGSGANVLTF. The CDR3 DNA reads TGTCCCATCAGTCAAACCGCGACAGGGTCTGGGGCCAACGTCCTGACTTTC.

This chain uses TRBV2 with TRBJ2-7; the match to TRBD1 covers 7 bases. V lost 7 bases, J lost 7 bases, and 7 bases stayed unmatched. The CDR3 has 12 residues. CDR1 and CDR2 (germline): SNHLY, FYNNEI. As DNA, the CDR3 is TGTGCCAGCACTATGACAGGGTATGAGCAGTACTTC. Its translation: CASTMTGYEQYF.

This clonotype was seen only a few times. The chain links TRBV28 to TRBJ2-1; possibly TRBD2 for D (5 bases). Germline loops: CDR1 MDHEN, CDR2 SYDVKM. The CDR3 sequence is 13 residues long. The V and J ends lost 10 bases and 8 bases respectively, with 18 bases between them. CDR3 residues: CATRAFSVDEQFF. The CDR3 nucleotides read TGTGCCACCCGAGCCTTTAGCGTCGATGAGCAGTTCTTC.

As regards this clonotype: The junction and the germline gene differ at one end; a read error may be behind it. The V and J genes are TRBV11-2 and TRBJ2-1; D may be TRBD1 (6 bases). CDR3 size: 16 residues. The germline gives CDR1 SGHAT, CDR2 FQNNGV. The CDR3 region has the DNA TGTGCCAGCGGCCCATTGACAGGAAGCTCCTGCAATGAGCAGTTCTTC. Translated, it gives CASGPLTGSSCNEQFF.

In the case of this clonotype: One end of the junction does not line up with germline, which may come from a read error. Written as DNA, the CDR3 is TGTGCCAACAGCTCAGCGACAGGGGTCACAGATACGCAGTATTTT. Translating gives CANSSATGVTDTQYF. The rearrangement joins TRBV5-4 to TRBJ2-3; 8 bases map to TRBD1. The CDR3 loop spans 15 amino acids. The V gene's germline CDR1 is SGHNT and CDR2 YYREEE (reference sequence). The whole variable domain, filled in from reference TRBV5-4 and TRBJ2-3, reads ETGVTQSPTHLIKTRGQQVTLRCSSQSGHNTVSWYQQALGQGPQFIFQYYREEENGRGNFPPRFSGLQFPNYSSELNVNALELDDSALYLCANSSATGVTDTQYFGPGTRLTVL.

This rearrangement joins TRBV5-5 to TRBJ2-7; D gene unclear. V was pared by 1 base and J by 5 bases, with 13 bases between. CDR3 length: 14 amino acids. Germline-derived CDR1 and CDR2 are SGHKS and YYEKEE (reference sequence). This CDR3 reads CASSLLGQFHEQYF. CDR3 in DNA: TGTGCCAGCAGCTTGTTGGGCCAGTTCCACGAGCAGTACTTC.

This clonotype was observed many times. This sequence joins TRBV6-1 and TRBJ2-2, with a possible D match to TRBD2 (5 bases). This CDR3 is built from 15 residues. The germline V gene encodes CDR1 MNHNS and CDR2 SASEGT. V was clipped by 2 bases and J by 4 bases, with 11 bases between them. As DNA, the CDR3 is TGTGCCAGCAGTGAACTAGCCAGACCCACCGGGGAGCTGTTTTTT. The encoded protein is CASSELARPTGELFF.

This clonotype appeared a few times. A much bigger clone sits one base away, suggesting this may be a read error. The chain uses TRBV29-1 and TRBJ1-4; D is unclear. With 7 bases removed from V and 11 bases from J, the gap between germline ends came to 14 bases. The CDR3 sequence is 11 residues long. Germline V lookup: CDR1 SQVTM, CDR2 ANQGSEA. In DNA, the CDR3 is TGCAGCGCTGTAGTGCCGGGTAAACTGTTTTTT. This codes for CSAVVPGKLFF.

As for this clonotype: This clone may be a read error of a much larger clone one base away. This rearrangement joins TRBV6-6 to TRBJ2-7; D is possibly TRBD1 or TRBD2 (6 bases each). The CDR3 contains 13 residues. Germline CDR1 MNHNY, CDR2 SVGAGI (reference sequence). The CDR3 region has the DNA TGTGTCAGCAGTTACGGGGGCAGCTACGAGCAGTACTTC. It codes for CVSSYGGSYEQYF.

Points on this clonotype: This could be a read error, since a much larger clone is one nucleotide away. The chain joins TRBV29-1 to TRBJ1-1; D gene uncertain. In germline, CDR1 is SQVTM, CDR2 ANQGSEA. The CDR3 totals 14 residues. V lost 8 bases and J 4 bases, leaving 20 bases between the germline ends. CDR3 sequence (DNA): TGCAGCTCCGAAGGTCCGGAGAGGAGCACTGAAGCTTTCTTT. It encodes CSSEGPERSTEAFF.

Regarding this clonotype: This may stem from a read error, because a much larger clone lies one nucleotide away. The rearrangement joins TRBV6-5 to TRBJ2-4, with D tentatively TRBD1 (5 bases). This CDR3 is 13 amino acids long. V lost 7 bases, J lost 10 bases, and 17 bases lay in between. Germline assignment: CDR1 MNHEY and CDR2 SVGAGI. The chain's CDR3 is CASKRDRSAIQYF. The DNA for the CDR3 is TGTGCCAGCAAACGCGACAGATCAGCGATTCAGTACTTC.

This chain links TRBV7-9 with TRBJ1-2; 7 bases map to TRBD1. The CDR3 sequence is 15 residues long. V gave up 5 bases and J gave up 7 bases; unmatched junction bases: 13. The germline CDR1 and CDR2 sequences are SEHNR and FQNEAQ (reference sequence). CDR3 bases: TGTGCCAGCAGCGTCGGGACAGCTCAGTTTCTTGGCTACACCTTC. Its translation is CASSVGTAQFLGYTF.

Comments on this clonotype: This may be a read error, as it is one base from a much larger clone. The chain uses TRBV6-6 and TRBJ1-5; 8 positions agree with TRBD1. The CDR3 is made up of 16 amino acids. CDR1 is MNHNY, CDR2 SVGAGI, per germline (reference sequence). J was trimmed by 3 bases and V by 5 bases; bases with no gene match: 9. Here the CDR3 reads CASSNTGTGANQPQHF. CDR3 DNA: TGTGCCAGCAGTAATACGGGGACAGGAGCCAATCAGCCCCAGCATTTT.

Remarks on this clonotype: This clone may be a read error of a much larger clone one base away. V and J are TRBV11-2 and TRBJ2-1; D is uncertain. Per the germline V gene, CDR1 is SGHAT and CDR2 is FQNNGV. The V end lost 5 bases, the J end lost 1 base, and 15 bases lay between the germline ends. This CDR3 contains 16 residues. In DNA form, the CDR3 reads TGTGCCAGCAGCACAAGCAGACTCGTTTCCTACAATGAGCAGTTCTTC. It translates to CASSTSRLVSYNEQFF.

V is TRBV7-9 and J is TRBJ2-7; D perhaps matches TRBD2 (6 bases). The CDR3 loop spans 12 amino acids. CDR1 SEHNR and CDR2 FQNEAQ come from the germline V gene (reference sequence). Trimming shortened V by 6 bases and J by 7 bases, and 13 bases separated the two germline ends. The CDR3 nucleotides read TGTGCCAGCAGTCGTCCGGAGGGGGAGCAGTACTTC. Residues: CASSRPEGEQYF.

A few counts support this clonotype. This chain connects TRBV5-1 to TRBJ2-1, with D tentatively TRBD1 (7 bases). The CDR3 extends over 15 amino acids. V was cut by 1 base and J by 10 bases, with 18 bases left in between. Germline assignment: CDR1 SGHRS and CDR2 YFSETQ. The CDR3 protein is CASSLSTGDSGEQFF. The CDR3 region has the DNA TGCGCCAGCAGCTTGTCTACAGGGGACTCAGGAGAGCAGTTCTTC.

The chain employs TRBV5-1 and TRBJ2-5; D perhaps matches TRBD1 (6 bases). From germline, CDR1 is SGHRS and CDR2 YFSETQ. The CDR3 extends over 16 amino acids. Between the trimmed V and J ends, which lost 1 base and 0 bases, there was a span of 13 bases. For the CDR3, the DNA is TGCGCCAGCAGCTTGTTCGGGACAAAGAACCAAGAGACCCAGTACTTC. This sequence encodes CASSLFGTKNQETQYF.

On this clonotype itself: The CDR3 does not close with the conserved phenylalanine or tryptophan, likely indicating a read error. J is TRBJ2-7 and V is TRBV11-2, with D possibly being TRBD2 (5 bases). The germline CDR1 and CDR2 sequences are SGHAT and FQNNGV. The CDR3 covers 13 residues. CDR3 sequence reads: CANSRGWRVEQYL. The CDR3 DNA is TGTGCCAACAGCCGCGGGTGGCGGGTAGAGCAGTACTTA.

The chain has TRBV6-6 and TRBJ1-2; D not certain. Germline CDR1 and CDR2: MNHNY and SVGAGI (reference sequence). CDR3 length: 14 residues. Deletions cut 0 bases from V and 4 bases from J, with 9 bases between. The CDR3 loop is CASSYSVFGYGYTF. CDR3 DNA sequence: TGTGCCAGCAGTTACTCGGTGTTTGGCTATGGCTACACCTTC.

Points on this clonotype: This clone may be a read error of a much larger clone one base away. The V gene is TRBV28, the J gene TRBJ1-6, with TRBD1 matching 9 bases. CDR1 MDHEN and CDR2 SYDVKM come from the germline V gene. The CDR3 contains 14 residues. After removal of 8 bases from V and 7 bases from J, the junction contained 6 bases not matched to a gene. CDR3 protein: CASGTGQGNSPLHF. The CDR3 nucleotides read TGTGCCAGCGGCACGGGACAGGGAAATTCACCCCTCCACTTT.

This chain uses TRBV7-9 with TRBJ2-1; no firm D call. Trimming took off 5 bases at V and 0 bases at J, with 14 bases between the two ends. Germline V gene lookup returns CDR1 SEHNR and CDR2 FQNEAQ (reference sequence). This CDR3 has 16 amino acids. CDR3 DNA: TGTGCCAGCAGCCTAAGGCGAAGCAGCTCCTACAATGAGCAGTTCTTC. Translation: CASSLRRSSSYNEQFF.